The 27 T cell receptor beta chains below come from one sample, sequenced in a study of T cells after yellow fever vaccination. Each CDR3 protein gets one entry after TCRdb re-called the 5' RACE reads with MiXCR. The sample lists some 350,000 distinct CDR3 sequences, about 4% occurring once. The sequencing used PBMCs, collected 5 days after the yellow fever booster vaccination. All receptors come from a man aged 18 to 29 who received the YFV17D yellow fever vaccine.

This clonotype was picked up a small number of times. The chain couples TRBV5-6 to TRBJ2-1; weak D call: TRBD2 (5 bases). This CDR3 spans 14 amino acids. Germline assignment: CDR1 SGHDT and CDR2 YYEEEE. With 3 bases removed from V and 6 bases from J, the gap between germline ends came to 13 bases. Here the CDR3 DNA reads TGTGCCAGCAGCTCCCTTTGGGGAGCCAATGAGCAGTTCTTC. This gives the protein CASSSLWGANEQFF. The full variable domain, rest sourced from reference TRBV5-6 and TRBJ2-1, is DAGVTQSPTHLIKTRGQQVTLRCSPKSGHDTVSWYQQALGQGPQFIFQYYEEEERQRGNFPDRFSGHQFPNYSSELNVNALLLGDSALYLCASSSLWGANEQFFGPGTRLTVL.

V is TRBV5-1 and J is TRBJ2-3, with 9 positions matching TRBD2. Germline V gives CDR1 SGHRS, CDR2 YFSETQ. The CDR3 extends over 16 amino acids. The V and J ends lost 1 base and 5 bases, in that order; junction bases with no gene match: 8. The CDR3 here is CASSLQAGGSRDTQYF. In DNA, the CDR3 is TGCGCCAGCAGCTTGCAAGCGGGGGGCTCCAGAGATACGCAGTATTTT. Combining the CDR3 with reference TRBV5-1 and TRBJ2-3 gives the whole variable domain KAGVTQTPRYLIKTRGQQVTLSCSPISGHRSVSWYQQTPGQGLQFLFEYFSETQRNKGNFPGRFSGRQFSNSRSEMNVSTLELGDSALYLCASSLQAGGSRDTQYFGPGTRLTVL.

In this sample, this clonotype turned up many times. The chain employs TRBV5-4 and TRBJ1-6; 9 nucleotides line up with TRBD1. Germline V gene lookup returns CDR1 SGHNT and CDR2 YYREEE (reference sequence). There are 17 residues in the CDR3. V lost 3 bases and J lost 10; bases outside the gene matches: 14. The chain's CDR3 is CASSSAKGQGYGSPLHF. For the CDR3, the DNA is TGTGCCAGCAGCTCAGCGAAGGGACAGGGTTACGGATCACCCCTCCACTTT.

The gene calls are TRBV20-1 and TRBJ2-5; D perhaps matches TRBD2 (6 bases). This CDR3 is built from 15 residues. V was trimmed by 0 bases and J by 3 bases, leaving 14 bases between them. CDR1 DFQATT and CDR2 SNEGSKA come from the germline V gene (reference sequence). CDR3 sequence reads: CSARDGREVKETQYF. CDR3 DNA: TGCAGTGCTAGAGATGGCAGGGAGGTTAAAGAGACCCAGTACTTC.

This clonotype was found many times. The rearrangement uses TRBV4-3 and TRBJ2-5, with 7 bases that match TRBD1. The CDR3 is 14 residues long. Germline assignment: CDR1 LGHNA and CDR2 YSLEER. Trimming took 3 bases from V and 0 from J; bases not matched to a gene: 1. Here the CDR3 DNA reads TGCGCCAGCAGCCAGGGACAGTACCAAGAGACCCAGTACTTC. Its protein product is CASSQGQYQETQYF.

The CDR3 DNA sequence: TGTGCCAGTAGTATATCGGTTGGGAGGAGAACTATGAACACTGAAGCTTTCTTT. Translation gives CASSISVGRRTMNTEAFF. V is TRBV19 and J is TRBJ1-1, with D unclear. The CDR3 is 18 amino acids. Trimming took 2 bases from V and 0 from J, leaving 19 bases between them. CDR1 is LNHDA, CDR2 SQIVND, per germline (reference sequence).

The gene calls are TRBV10-3 and TRBJ1-1; D ambiguous. Germline V gene data show CDR1 as ENHRY and CDR2 as SYGVKD. Between the trimmed V and J ends, which lost 8 bases and 0 bases, there was a span of 13 bases. The CDR3 covers 14 residues. CDR3 residues: CAISKTDMNTEAFF. CDR3 in DNA: TGTGCCATCTCAAAGACGGATATGAACACTGAAGCTTTCTTT.

This clonotype was detected only a few times. The rearrangement joins TRBV7-2 to TRBJ2-2; D tentatively fits TRBD1 or TRBD2 (5 bases each). With 1 base removed from V and 2 bases from J, the gap between germline ends came to 11 bases. CDR1 and CDR2 from the germline V gene are SGHTA and FQGNSA. The CDR3 is 16 amino acids. CDR3 in DNA: TGTGCCAGCAGCTTAGTCGGGACGGACAACACCGGGGAGCTGTTTTTT. Translating gives CASSLVGTDNTGELFF.

The genes are TRBV19 and TRBJ1-5; TRBD1 might be the D (6 bases). The CDR3 totals 16 residues. Germline V gene lookup returns CDR1 LNHDA and CDR2 SQIVND (reference sequence). Trimming stripped 5 bases from V and 10 bases from J, with 24 bases between. DNA for the CDR3: TGTGCCAGTAGTTCGGACAGCGGGGTGGGAATCAGCCCCCAGCATTTT. This encodes CASSSDSGVGISPQHF.

This clonotype showed up just a few times. The J gene is TRBJ2-1, the V gene TRBV5-4, with 7 positions matching TRBD1. After removal of 1 base from V and 4 bases from J, the junction contained 2 bases not matched to a gene. This CDR3 comprises 14 residues. Germline V gene lookup returns CDR1 SGHNT and CDR2 YYREEE (reference sequence). The CDR3 protein is CASSLSGQYNEQFF. Written as DNA, the CDR3 is TGTGCCAGCAGCTTGTCGGGACAGTACAATGAGCAGTTCTTC.

The V call is TRBV5-4, the J call TRBJ2-1; TRBD1 matches 7 bases. The CDR3 is 15 amino acids. V shed 4 bases, J shed 4 bases, and the junction held 8 bases outside the gene matches. Germline V gene lookup returns CDR1 SGHNT and CDR2 YYREEE (reference sequence). This CDR3 is CASSPGRDRYNEQFF. In nucleotides, the CDR3 is TGTGCCAGCAGCCCCGGACGGGACAGATACAATGAGCAGTTCTTC.

This clonotype has just a few counts. The chain joins TRBV19 to TRBJ2-5, with D tentatively TRBD1 or TRBD2 (5 bases each). The CDR3 totals 14 residues. V was pared by 3 bases and J by 3 bases, with 11 bases between. Germline V gives CDR1 LNHDA, CDR2 SQIVND (reference sequence). This chain's CDR3 is CASSMRDGEETQYF. CDR3 coding DNA: TGTGCCAGTAGTATGAGGGACGGAGAAGAGACCCAGTACTTC.

This chain links TRBV2 with TRBJ2-7; no firm D call. From germline, CDR1 is SNHLY and CDR2 FYNNEI. This CDR3 region has 13 residues. The V and J ends lost 4 bases and 2 bases respectively, with 9 bases between them. Written as DNA, the CDR3 is TGTGCCAGCAGTGTGGACGGCACCTACGAGCAGTACTTC. Translated: CASSVDGTYEQYF.

This clonotype turned up a few times. The J gene is TRBJ2-3, the V gene TRBV7-9, with D possibly called TRBD1 or TRBD2 (5 bases each). The V end lost 2 bases, the J end lost 6 bases, and 15 bases lay between the germline ends. Looked up from germline, CDR1 is SEHNR and CDR2 is FQNEAQ (reference sequence). CDR3 length: 15 amino acids. CDR3 nucleotides: TGTGCCAGCAGCTTAAGAGGGACGTCTATGGATACGCAGTATTTT. Translated: CASSLRGTSMDTQYF.

This clonotype has more than one count but fewer than ten. The chain is built from TRBV7-2 and TRBJ2-2; weak D call: TRBD2 (5 bases). In germline, CDR1 is SGHTA, CDR2 FQGNSA. Trimming pared 3 bases from V and 7 bases from J, leaving 15 bases between. The CDR3 contains 15 residues. CDR3 coding DNA: TGTGCCAGCAGCTTCCAATCGATCGGGGTCGGGGAGCTGTTTTTT. Translating gives CASSFQSIGVGELFF. Drawing the rest from reference TRBV7-2 and TRBJ2-2, the complete variable domain is GAGVSQSPSNKVTEKGKDVELRCDPISGHTALYWYRQSLGQGLEFLIYFQGNSAPDKSGLPSDRFSAERTGGSVSTLTIQRTQQEDSAVYLCASSFQSIGVGELFFGEGSRLTVL.

This clonotype has a count of ten or more. The V call is TRBV5-4, the J call TRBJ1-1; 8 positions agree with TRBD1. The germline V gene has CDR1 SGHNT and CDR2 YYREEE (reference sequence). The CDR3 consists of 14 residues. V was pared by 7 bases and J by 4 bases, with 9 bases of the junction left unmatched. As DNA, the CDR3 is TGTGCCAGCCGTCCATGGACAGGGCTCACTGAAGCTTTCTTT. Protein: CASRPWTGLTEAFF.

In this sample, this clonotype turned up many times. This sequence joins TRBV5-1 and TRBJ1-2; D unresolved. This CDR3 is built from 14 residues. Trimming removed 0 bases at V and 1 base at J, with 7 bases between. Germline V gives CDR1 SGHRS, CDR2 YFSETQ. CDR3 nucleotide sequence: TGCGCCAGCAGCTTGGGAGATAGTAACTATGGCTACACCTTC. Translation: CASSLGDSNYGYTF.

This clonotype was seen a handful of times. The CDR3 coding sequence is TGTGCCAGCAGAGGTCAGATTTTGGCTTTCTTT. Translating it yields CASRGQILAFF. This chain links TRBV5-5 with TRBJ1-1; no definite D call. V lost 5 bases to trimming and J lost 11 bases, with 13 bases between them. In germline, CDR1 is SGHKS, CDR2 YYEKEE (reference sequence). This CDR3 contains 11 residues.

This clonotype was detected many times. This sequence joins TRBV7-9 and TRBJ1-3; weak D call: TRBD1 (5 bases). V shed 5 bases and J shed 1 base, with 15 bases lying between them. Germline V CDR1 and CDR2: SEHNR, FQNEAQ (reference sequence). The CDR3 loop spans 16 amino acids. The CDR3 here is CASSPPQGSSGNTIYF. CDR3 bases: TGTGCCAGCAGCCCTCCCCAGGGTTCTTCTGGAAACACCATATATTTT. The variable domain in full, completed from reference TRBV7-9 and TRBJ1-3, reads DTGVSQNPRHKITKRGQNVTFRCDPISEHNRLYWYRQTLGQGPEFLTYFQNEAQLEKSRLLSDRFSAERPKGSFSTLEIQRTEQGDSAMYLCASSPPQGSSGNTIYFGEGSWLTVV.

This sequence joins TRBV6-2 or TRBV6-3 and TRBJ1-6; D is unclear. CDR3 length: 16 residues. Germline values: CDR1 MNHEY, CDR2 SVGEGT. V was pared by 2 bases and J by 8 bases, with 16 bases between. The CDR3 sequence: CASSYAMEGRDSPLHF. The CDR3 bases are TGTGCCAGCAGTTACGCCATGGAAGGACGAGATTCACCCCTCCACTTT.

This clonotype was seen more than once but under ten times. The genes are TRBV7-9 and TRBJ2-3; 13 bases are shared with TRBD2. The V segment lost 4 bases and the J segment 1 base; nucleotides outside the gene matches: 2. Germline loops: CDR1 SEHNR, CDR2 FQNEAQ (reference sequence). The CDR3 spans 16 residues. The CDR3 bases are TGTGCCAGCAGCTGGGGGACTAGCGGGGGCACAGATACGCAGTATTTT. This sequence encodes CASSWGTSGGTDTQYF.

This clonotype was seen a handful of times. The J gene is TRBJ2-2, the V gene TRBV14; D is possibly TRBD1 (6 bases). The CDR3 runs to 17 residues. Germline V lookup: CDR1 SGHDN, CDR2 FVKESK. V lost 5 bases to trimming and J lost 1 base, with 17 bases between them. The CDR3 loop is CASSTRAGTLNTGELFF. The CDR3 nucleotides are TGTGCCAGCAGCACCCGAGCCGGGACACTGAACACCGGGGAGCTGTTTTTT.

In this sample, this clonotype is large. The chain has TRBV27 and TRBJ2-1, with TRBD2 matching over 8 bases. J gave up 15 bases and V 10 bases, and 14 bases lay outside the gene matches. Germline CDR1 MNHEY, CDR2 SMNVEV (reference sequence). The CDR3 covers 12 residues. CDR3 bases: TGTGCCACCGGGACTAGAGGGGGGGGTCGGTTCTTC. Protein sequence: CATGTRGGGRFF.

This chain links TRBV9 with TRBJ1-3; maybe TRBD1 (6 bases). CDR3 length equals 20 residues. V was clipped by 3 bases and J by 0 bases, with 25 bases between them. CDR1 SGDLS and CDR2 YYNGEE come from the germline V gene. The CDR3 protein is CASSAYSGGTMTSSGNTIYF. Written as DNA, the CDR3 is TGTGCCAGCAGCGCGTATTCGGGCGGGACAATGACCTCCTCTGGAAACACCATATATTTT.

This clonotype was observed a handful of times. This chain joins TRBV5-1 and TRBJ1-2; D possibly corresponds to TRBD1 (5 bases). The length of the CDR3 is 13 residues. Germline V gene data show CDR1 as SGHRS and CDR2 as YFSETQ. Trimming took off 4 bases at V and 4 bases at J, with 11 bases between the two ends. The CDR3, as DNA: TGCGCCAGCAGCGCGCGTCAGGGCTATGGCTACACCTTC. Protein sequence: CASSARQGYGYTF.

The J gene is TRBJ2-1, the V gene TRBV12-3 or TRBV12-4, with TRBD2 matching 8 bases. Losses at the gene ends were 2 bases for V and 8 bases for J; bases not matched to a gene: 14. The CDR3 is 17 amino acids. CDR3 amino acids: CASSLYPTGGARDEQFF. The CDR3 region has the DNA TGTGCCAGCAGTTTATACCCCACCGGGGGGGCCCGGGATGAGCAGTTCTTC.

This clonotype was seen only a few times. The rearrangement joins TRBV5-5 to TRBJ1-1; D possibly corresponds to TRBD1 (6 bases). CDR3 length equals 15 residues. The germline V gene encodes CDR1 SGHKS and CDR2 YYEKEE (reference sequence). Trimming removed 4 bases at V and 1 base at J, with 14 bases between. CDR3 coding DNA: TGTGCCAGCAGCCCAAACCCGACAGGGAACACTGAAGCTTTCTTT. It is translated as CASSPNPTGNTEAFF.